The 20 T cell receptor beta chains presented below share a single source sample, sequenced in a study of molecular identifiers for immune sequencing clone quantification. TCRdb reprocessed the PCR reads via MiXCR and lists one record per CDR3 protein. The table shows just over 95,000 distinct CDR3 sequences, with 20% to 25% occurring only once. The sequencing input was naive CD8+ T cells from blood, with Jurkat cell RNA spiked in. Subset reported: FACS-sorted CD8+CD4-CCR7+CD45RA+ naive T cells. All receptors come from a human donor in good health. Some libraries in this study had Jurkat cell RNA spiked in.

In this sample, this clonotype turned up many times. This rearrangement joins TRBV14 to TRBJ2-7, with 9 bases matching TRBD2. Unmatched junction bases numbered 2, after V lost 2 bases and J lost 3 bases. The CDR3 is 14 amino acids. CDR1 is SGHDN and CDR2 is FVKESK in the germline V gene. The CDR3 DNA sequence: TGTGCCAGCAGCCAACTAGCGGGGTACTACGAGCAGTACTTC. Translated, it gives CASSQLAGYYEQYF.

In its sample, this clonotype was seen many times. The CDR3 sequence is CASSLGAAGGSYEQYF. The CDR3 region has the DNA TGTGCCAGCAGTCTGGGGGCAGCGGGAGGTTCCTACGAGCAGTACTTC. The rearrangement uses TRBV5-4 and TRBJ2-7, with TRBD2 identical over 9 bases. Trimming cost V 5 bases and J 1 base; bases outside gene matches: 10. Germline CDR1 reads SGHNT; CDR2 reads YYREEE (reference sequence). This CDR3 contains 16 residues.

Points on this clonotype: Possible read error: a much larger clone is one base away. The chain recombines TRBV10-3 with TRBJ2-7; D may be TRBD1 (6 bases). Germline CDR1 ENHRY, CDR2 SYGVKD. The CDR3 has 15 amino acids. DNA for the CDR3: TGTGCCATCAGTGACCCTAGACAGGCTATCTACGAGCGGTACTTC. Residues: CAISDPRQAIYERYF.

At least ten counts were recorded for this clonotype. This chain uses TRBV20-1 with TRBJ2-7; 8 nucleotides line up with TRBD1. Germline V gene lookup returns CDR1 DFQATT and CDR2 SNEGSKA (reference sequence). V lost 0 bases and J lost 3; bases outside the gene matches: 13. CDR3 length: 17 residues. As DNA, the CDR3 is TGCAGTGCTAGAGATCTGAGGACCCAGGGGGCTGTCTACGAGCAGTACTTC. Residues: CSARDLRTQGAVYEQYF.

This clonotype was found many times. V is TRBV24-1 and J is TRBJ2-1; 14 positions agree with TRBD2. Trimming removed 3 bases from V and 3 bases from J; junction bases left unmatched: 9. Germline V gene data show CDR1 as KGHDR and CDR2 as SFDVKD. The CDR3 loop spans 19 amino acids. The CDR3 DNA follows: TGTGCCACCAGTGATGCGACTAGCGGGAGGGCCCGTTACTACAATGAGCAGTTCTTC. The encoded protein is CATSDATSGRARYYNEQFF.

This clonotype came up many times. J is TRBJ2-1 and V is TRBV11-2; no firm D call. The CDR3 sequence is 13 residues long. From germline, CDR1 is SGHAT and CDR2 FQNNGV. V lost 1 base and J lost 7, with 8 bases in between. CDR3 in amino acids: CASSLGSKNEQFF. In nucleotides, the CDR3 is TGTGCCAGCAGCTTAGGGAGTAAGAATGAGCAGTTCTTC.

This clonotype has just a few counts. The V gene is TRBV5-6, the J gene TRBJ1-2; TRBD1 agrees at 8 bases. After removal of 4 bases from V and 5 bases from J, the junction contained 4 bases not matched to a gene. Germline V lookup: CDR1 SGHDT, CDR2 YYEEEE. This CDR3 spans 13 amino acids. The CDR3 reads CASSLTGVYGYTF. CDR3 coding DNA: TGTGCCAGCAGCCTGACAGGGGTTTATGGCTACACCTTC.

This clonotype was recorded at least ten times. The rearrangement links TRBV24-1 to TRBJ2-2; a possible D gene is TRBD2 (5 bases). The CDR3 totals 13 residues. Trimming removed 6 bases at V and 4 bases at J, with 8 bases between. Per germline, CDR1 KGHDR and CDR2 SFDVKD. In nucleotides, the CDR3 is TGTGCCACCAGTCCGGGGAGCACCGGGGAGCTGTTTTTT. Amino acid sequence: CATSPGSTGELFF.

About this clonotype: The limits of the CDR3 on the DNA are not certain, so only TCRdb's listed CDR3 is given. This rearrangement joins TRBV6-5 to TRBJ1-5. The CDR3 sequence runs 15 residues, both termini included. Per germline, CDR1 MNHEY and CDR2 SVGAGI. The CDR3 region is CASGSVAGGNQPQHF.

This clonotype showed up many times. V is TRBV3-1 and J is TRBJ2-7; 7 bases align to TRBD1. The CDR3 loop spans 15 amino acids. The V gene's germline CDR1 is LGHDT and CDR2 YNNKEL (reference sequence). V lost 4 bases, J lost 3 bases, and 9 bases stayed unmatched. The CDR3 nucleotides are TGTGCCAGCAGCCCGACCGGGACAGCTATCTACGAGCAGTACTTC. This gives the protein CASSPTGTAIYEQYF.

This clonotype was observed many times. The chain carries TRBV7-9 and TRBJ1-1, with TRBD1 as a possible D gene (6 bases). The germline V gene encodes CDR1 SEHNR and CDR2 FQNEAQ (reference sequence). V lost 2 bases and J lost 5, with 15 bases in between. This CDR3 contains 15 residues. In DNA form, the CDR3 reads TGTGCCAGCAGCTTAATGTGGGGGGCGAGGACTGAAGCTTTCTTT. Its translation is CASSLMWGARTEAFF. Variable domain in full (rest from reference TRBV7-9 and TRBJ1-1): DTGVSQNPRHKITKRGQNVTFRCDPISEHNRLYWYRQTLGQGPEFLTYFQNEAQLEKSRLLSDRFSAERPKGSFSTLEIQRTEQGDSAMYLCASSLMWGARTEAFFGQGTRLTVV.

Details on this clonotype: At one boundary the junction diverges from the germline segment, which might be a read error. The DNA of the CDR3 is TGTGCCGGCAGTTTTGGTCAGAAATACGAGCAGTACTTC. Encoded protein: CAGSFGQKYEQYF. The chain links TRBV27 to TRBJ2-7; no definite D call. The CDR3 is made up of 13 amino acids. Germline assignment: CDR1 MNHEY and CDR2 SMNVEV (reference sequence).

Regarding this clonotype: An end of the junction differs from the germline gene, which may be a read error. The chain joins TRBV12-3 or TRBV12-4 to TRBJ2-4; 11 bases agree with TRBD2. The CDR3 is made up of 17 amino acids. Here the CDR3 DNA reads TGTGACAGCAGTTGGGTAGCGGGAGGGGCAGCCAAAAACATTCAGTACTTC. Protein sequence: CDSSWVAGGAAKNIQYF.

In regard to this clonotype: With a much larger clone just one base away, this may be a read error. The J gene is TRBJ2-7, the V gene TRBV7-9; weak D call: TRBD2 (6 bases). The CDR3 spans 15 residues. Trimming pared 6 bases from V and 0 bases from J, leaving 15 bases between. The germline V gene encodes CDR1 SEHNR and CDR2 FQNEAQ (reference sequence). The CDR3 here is CASSRAGTYSYEQYF. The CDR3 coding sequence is TGTGCCAGCAGTCGGGCCGGGACTTACTCCTACGAGCAGTACTTC.

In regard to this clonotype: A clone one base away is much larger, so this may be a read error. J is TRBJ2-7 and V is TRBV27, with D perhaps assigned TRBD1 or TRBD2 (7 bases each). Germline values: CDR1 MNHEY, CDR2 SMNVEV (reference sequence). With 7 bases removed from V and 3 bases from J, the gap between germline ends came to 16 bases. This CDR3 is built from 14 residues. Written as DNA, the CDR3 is TGTGCCAGCATTTACCAGGGGGGGAACTACGAGCAGTACTTC. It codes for CASIYQGGNYEQYF.

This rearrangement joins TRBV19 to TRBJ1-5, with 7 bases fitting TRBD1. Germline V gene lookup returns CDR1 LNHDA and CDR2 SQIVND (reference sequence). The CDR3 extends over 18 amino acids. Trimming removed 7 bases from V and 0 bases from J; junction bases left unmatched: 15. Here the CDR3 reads CASTGGKTGDYSNQPQHF. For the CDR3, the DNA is TGTGCCAGTACCGGGGGCAAAACAGGGGATTATAGCAATCAGCCCCAGCATTTT.

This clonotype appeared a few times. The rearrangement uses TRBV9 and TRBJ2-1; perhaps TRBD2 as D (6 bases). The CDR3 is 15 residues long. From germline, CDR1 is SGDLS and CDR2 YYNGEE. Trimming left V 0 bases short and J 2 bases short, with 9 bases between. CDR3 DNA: TGTGCCAGCAGCGTAGCGGGAGACCCCTACAATGAGCAGTTCTTC. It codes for CASSVAGDPYNEQFF.

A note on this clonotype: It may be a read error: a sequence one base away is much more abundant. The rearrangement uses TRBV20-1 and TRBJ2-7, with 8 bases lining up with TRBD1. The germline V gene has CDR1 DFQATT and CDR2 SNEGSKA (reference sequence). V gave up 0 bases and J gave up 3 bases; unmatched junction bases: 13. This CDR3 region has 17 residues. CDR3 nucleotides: TGCAGTGCTAGAGATCTGGGGACCCAGGGGGCTGTCTACGAGCAGTACTTC. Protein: CSARDLGTQGAVYEQYF.

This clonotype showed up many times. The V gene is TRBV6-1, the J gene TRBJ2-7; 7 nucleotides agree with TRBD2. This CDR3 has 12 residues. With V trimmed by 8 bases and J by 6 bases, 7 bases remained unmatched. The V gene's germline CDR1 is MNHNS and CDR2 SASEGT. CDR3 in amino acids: CASVQGGLEQYF. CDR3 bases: TGTGCCAGCGTCCAGGGAGGGCTCGAGCAGTACTTC.

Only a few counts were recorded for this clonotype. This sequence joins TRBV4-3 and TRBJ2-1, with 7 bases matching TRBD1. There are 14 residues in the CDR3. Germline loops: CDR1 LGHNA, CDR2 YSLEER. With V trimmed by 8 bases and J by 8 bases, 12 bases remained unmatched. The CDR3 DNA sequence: TGCGCCAGCGCCCCGACAAGGGGGCTAGATGAGCAGTTCTTC. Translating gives CASAPTRGLDEQFF.